These T cell receptor beta chains were read from a single sample in a study of cytomegalovirus exposure and HLA in healthy donors. TCRdb keeps only in-frame clones here, not all; method: immunoSEQ multiplex PCR. The repertoire consists of around 150,000 clones, with 70% to 80% occurring once and the leading ten covering 14%. The sample was PBMCs. The receptors were gathered from a woman in her thirties or forties in good health and CMV-seronegative. CDR3s include the opening cysteine and the closing phenylalanine or tryptophan. Each record gives: J gene, V gene, clone size, D gene, CDR3 protein, CDR3 DNA. D genes are given only for firm matches. A row's size may be missing; if present it is once, few, many or a size class.

>TRBJ1-2|TRBV19|.|.
CASSIRWGHRGYTF
TGTGCCAGTAGTATAAGGTGGGGGCATCGTGGCTACACCTTC
>TRBJ2-2|TRBV5-1|.|TRBD2
CASSPAGGPGTGELFF
TGCGCCAGCAGCCCTGCGGGAGGGCCGGGGACCGGGGAGCTGTTTTTT
>TRBJ2-6|TRBV11-2|.|.
CASSPGLRAGANGLTF
TGTGCCAGCAGCCCGGGACTTCGGGCTGGGGCCAACGGCCTGACTTTC
>TRBJ2-4|TRBV11-3|.|TRBD2
CASSPGTSGFEGIQYF
TGTGCCAGCAGCCCAGGGACTAGTGGGTTCGAAGGTATTCAGTACTTC
>TRBJ1-2|TRBV4-1|.|TRBD1
CASSQDFDRAPYGYTF
TGCGCCAGCAGCCAAGATTTCGACAGGGCTCCCTATGGCTACACCTTC
>TRBJ1-1|TRBV6-6|.|.
CASSPSQVNTEAFF
TGTGCCAGCAGTCCGAGCCAGGTGAACACTGAAGCTTTCTTT
>TRBJ2-5|TRBV25-1|.|TRBD1
CASSEYTGEETQYF
TGTGCCAGCAGTGAATATACAGGGGAAGAGACCCAGTACTTC
>TRBJ1-3|TRBV5-5|.|.
CASSLETGYSGNTIYF
TGTGCCAGCAGCTTGGAAACAGGTTACTCTGGAAACACCATATATTTT
>TRBJ2-3|TRBV4-3|.|.
CASSQDRAGGTDTQYF
TGCGCCAGCAGCCAAGATCGGGCCGGGGGCACAGATACGCAGTATTTT
>TRBJ2-2|TRBV7-7|.|TRBD1
CASSHGTGATGELFF
TGTGCTAGCAGCCACGGGACAGGGGCCACCGGGGAGCTGTTTTTT
>TRBJ1-1|TRBV7-2|few|.
CASTGQRLNTEAFF
TGTGCCAGCACCGGACAGAGGCTTAACACTGAAGCTTTCTTT
>TRBJ1-1|TRBV19|.|TRBD1
CASSPRTGMNTEAFF
TGTGCCAGTAGTCCCCGGACAGGGATGAACACTGAAGCTTTCTTT
>TRBJ1-3|TRBV28|.|TRBD1
CASSLHGTGRTGNTIYF
TGTGCCAGCAGTTTACATGGGACAGGGAGGACTGGAAACACCATATATTTT
>TRBJ2-1|TRBV2|.|.
CASSVLNEQFF
TGTGCCAGCAGTGTACTTAATGAGCAGTTCTTC
>TRBJ1-1|TRBV30|.|.
CAWGGENTEAFF
TGTGCCTGGGGGGGCGAGAACACTGAAGCTTTCTTT
>TRBJ1-2|TRBV9|.|.
CASSVGTGGNFGNYGYTF
TGTGCCAGCAGCGTAGGTACGGGAGGTAATTTCGGGAACTATGGCTACACCTTC
>TRBJ2-1|TRBV7-9|.|TRBD2
CASSLGLAGDEQFF
TGTGCCAGCAGCTTAGGACTAGCGGGAGATGAGCAGTTCTTC
>TRBJ2-3|TRBV7-9|.|.
CASSLGLSVPDTQYF
TGTGCCAGCAGCTTAGGACTGTCGGTACCAGATACGCAGTATTTT
>TRBJ2-5|TRBV7-2|.|TRBD2
CASSSSPAGGGKTQYF
TGTGCCAGCAGCTCCTCCCCGGCGGGGGGGGGAAAGACCCAGTACTTC
>TRBJ1-1|TRBV7-2|few|TRBD1
CASSYQAVGQGWDTEAFF
TGTGCCAGCAGCTACCAAGCAGTAGGACAGGGTTGGGACACTGAAGCTTTCTTT
>TRBJ1-3|TRBV11-3|.|TRBD1
CASSLQGVAGNTIYF
TGTGCCAGCAGCTTACAGGGGGTAGCTGGAAACACCATATATTTT
>TRBJ2-3|TRBV18|.|TRBD1
CASSPVGQGVDTQYF
TGTGCCAGCTCACCAGTCGGACAGGGTGTAGATACGCAGTATTTT
>TRBJ2-1|TRBV6-6|.|TRBD2
CASSLSGGYNEQFF
TGTGCCAGCAGCCTATCCGGGGGGTACAATGAGCAGTTCTTC
>TRBJ2-2|TRBV2|.|.
CASSENSIRGELFF
TGTGCCAGCAGTGAGAATAGTATTCGCGGGGAGCTGTTTTTT
>TRBJ1-1|TRBV2|.|.
CASSELGGMNTEAFF
TGTGCCAGCAGTGAATTGGGAGGGATGAACACTGAAGCTTTCTTT
>TRBJ2-5|TRBV7-9|.|.
CASSLASTYQETQYF
TGTGCCAGCAGCTTAGCGTCGACATACCAAGAGACCCAGTACTTC
>TRBJ2-7|TRBV7-2|.|.
CASSLDRLPRPEQYF
TGTGCCAGCAGCTTAGACAGACTACCTCGACCCGAGCAGTACTTC
>TRBJ2-2|TRBV5-1|few|.
CASSLNTGGAGELFF
TGCGCCAGCAGCCTGAACACTGGAGGGGCCGGGGAGCTGTTTTTT
>TRBJ1-2|TRBV29-1|once|.
CSVVWQYGYTF
TGCAGCGTTGTATGGCAGTATGGCTACACCTTC
>TRBJ2-7|TRBV29-1|.|TRBD2
CSVVPAGASYEQYF
TGCAGCGTTGTTCCGGCGGGAGCATCCTACGAGCAGTACTTC
>TRBJ2-7|TRBV10-2|.|.
CASSEPRVYEQYF
TGCGCCAGCAGTGAGCCTCGGGTCTACGAGCAGTACTTC
>TRBJ2-3|TRBV28|few|TRBD1
CATKGAGGGTDTQYF
TGTGCCACCAAGGGGGCAGGGGGCGGCACAGATACGCAGTATTTT
>TRBJ2-1|TRBV11-2|once|.
CASSLDGANEQFF
TGTGCCAGCAGCTTAGATGGGGCAAATGAGCAGTTCTTC
>TRBJ2-6|TRBV6-5|.|.
CAGGVSGANVLTF
TGTGCCGGAGGGGTCTCTGGGGCCAACGTCCTGACTTTC
>TRBJ2-3|TRBV7-6|.|.
CASSLLGQFTDTQYF
TGTGCCAGCAGCTTGTTGGGACAATTCACAGATACGCAGTATTTT
>TRBJ2-3|TRBV11-3|.|TRBD2
CASSLGAGGPGTDTQYF
TGTGCCAGCAGCTTAGGGGCGGGGGGGCCCGGTACAGATACGCAGTATTTT
>TRBJ2-5|TRBV6-5|.|.
CASSEGGWETQYF
TGTGCCAGCAGTGAGGGGGGGTGGGAGACCCAGTACTTC
>TRBJ1-2|TRBV21-1|.|.
CASSKGGTGSYGYTF
TGTGCCAGCAGCAAAGGTGGGACAGGGTCATATGGCTACACCTTC
>TRBJ1-5|TRBV19|.|.
CASSSGLQPQHF
TGTGCCAGTAGTTCAGGGTTGCAGCCCCAGCATTTT
>TRBJ1-5|TRBV7-9|.|.
CASSSDFNQPQHF
TGTGCCAGCAGCTCGGACTTCAATCAGCCCCAGCATTTT
>TRBJ1-4|TRBV15|.|TRBD1
CATSTRAGTGFRYEKLFF
TGTGCCACCAGCACGAGGGCTGGGACAGGGTTTCGGTATGAAAAACTGTTTTTT
>TRBJ2-3|TRBV28|.|.
CASSPGRRLIDTQYF
TGTGCCAGCAGTCCGGGGAGACGTCTAATTGATACGCAGTATTTT
>TRBJ2-3|TRBV6-4|.|TRBD2
CASSEAGEWDTQYF
TGTGCCAGCAGTGAGGCGGGAGAGTGGGATACGCAGTATTTT
>TRBJ2-7|TRBV7-8|once|.
CASSIRGSSYEQYF
TGTGCCAGCAGCATCCGGGGAAGCTCCTACGAGCAGTACTTC
>TRBJ2-1|TRBV5-6|.|.
CASSLGTYNEQFF
TGTGCCAGCAGCTTGGGGACATACAATGAGCAGTTCTTC
>TRBJ2-3|TRBV7-8|.|TRBD2
CASSPGLASDTQYF
TGTGCCAGCAGCCCCGGACTAGCTTCAGATACGCAGTATTTT
>TRBJ1-6|TRBV30|few|.
CAWSVSRYNSPLHF
TGTGCCTGGAGTGTCTCGCGGTATAATTCACCCCTCCACTTT
>TRBJ2-1|TRBV6-4|.|.
CASSDEGLAPYNEQFF
TGTGCCAGCAGTGACGAGGGATTAGCACCCTACAATGAGCAGTTCTTC
>TRBJ2-4|TRBV28|.|TRBD2
CASSLVGLAGREAKNIQYF
TGTGCCAGCAGTTTAGTTGGACTAGCGGGGAGGGAGGCCAAAAACATTCAGTACTTC
>TRBJ2-7|TRBV7-9|.|.
CSSSPGLDGRSYEQYF
TGTTCCAGCAGCCCAGGGTTGGACGGACGCTCCTACGAGCAGTACTTC
>TRBJ1-3|TRBV28|.|.
CASSLVRGALGNTIYF
TGTGCCAGCAGTTTAGTTCGGGGGGCGCTTGGAAACACCATATATTTT
>TRBJ1-5|TRBV6-1|.|.
CASSEWGGNQPQHF
TGTGCCAGCAGTGAATGGGGGGGCAATCAGCCCCAGCATTTT
>TRBJ1-4|TRBV5-6|few|TRBD1
CASSVTGGDRKLFF
TGTGCCAGCAGCGTTACAGGGGGAGACCGAAAACTGTTTTTT
>TRBJ1-2|TRBV30|few|.
CAWTGGNYGYTF
TGTGCCTGGACGGGGGGGAACTATGGCTACACCTTC